These 2 T cell receptor beta chains came from one sample sequenced in a study of blood T cell repertoires in COVID-19. Measured with immunoSEQ multiplex PCR; TCRdb has only the in-frame clones, and not every one. The sample records over 110,000 clones, about 91% being singletons. Sequencing was performed on peripheral blood. These receptors were taken from a human donor in a cohort sampled during active COVID-19.

CDR3 region: CASSFGQTTDTQYF. The CDR3 DNA sequence: TGCGCCAGCAGTTTTGGACAGACCACAGATACGCAGTATTTT. This chain connects TRBV5-1 to TRBJ2-3, with a tentative D call TRBD1 (6 bases). V gave up 5 bases and J gave up 2 bases, with 12 bases separating them. The germline V gene encodes CDR1 SGHRS and CDR2 YFSETQ. This CDR3 spans 14 amino acids.

This clone was picked up one time. The rearrangement joins TRBV7-9 to TRBJ2-7; TRBD1 agrees at 12 bases. Germline CDR1 and CDR2: SEHNR and FQNEAQ (reference sequence). This CDR3 has 18 residues. V shed 1 base and J 1 base; nucleotides not matched to a gene: 8. The CDR3 loop is CASSLDWGQGARSYEQYF. DNA of the CDR3: TGTGCCAGCAGCTTAGATTGGGGACAGGGGGCGCGGTCCTACGAGCAGTACTTC.